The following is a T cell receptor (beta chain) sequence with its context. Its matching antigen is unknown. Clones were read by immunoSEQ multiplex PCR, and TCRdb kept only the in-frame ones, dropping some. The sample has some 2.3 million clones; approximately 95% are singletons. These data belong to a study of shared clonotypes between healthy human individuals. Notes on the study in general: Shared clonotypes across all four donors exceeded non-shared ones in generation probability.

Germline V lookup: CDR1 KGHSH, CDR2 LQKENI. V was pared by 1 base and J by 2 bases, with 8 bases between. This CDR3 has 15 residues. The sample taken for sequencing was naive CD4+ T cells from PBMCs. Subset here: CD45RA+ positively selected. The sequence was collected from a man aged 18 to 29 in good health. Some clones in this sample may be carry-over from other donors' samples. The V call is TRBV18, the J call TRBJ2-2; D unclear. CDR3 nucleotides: TGTGCCAGCTCACCACTGGTCCAAAACACCGGGGAGCTGTTTTTT. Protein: CASSPLVQNTGELFF. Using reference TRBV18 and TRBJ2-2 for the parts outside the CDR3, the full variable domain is NAGVMQNPRHLVRRRGQEARLRCSPMKGHSHVYWYRQLPEEGLKFMVYLQKENIIDESGMPKERFSAEFPKEGPSILRIQQVVRGDSAAYFCASSPLVQNTGELFFGEGSRLTVL.